The present T cell receptor beta chain was sequenced within a study of breast tumors, draining lymph nodes, adjacent tissues. General study results and limits: The lymph node origin of tumor T cells was framed as consistent with a hypothesis, not demonstrated. Tumor repertoires ranked between lymph nodes and nontumor tissue in diversity, with V and J gene preferences. Data fit most tumor T cells coming from lymph node, expanding in tumor.

One entry per CDR3 protein results from TCRdb running MiXCR on the multiplex PCR reads. The top ten clones hold over 25% of a sample with 14,000 to 15,000 distinct CDR3 sequences, 45% to 60% of them seen once. Of note for this clonotype: Its antigen is still unknown. Possible read error: a much larger clone is one base away.

The CDR3 has 22 amino acids. Germline assignment: CDR1 SGHDN and CDR2 FVKESK. With 0 bases removed from V and 5 bases from J, the gap between germline ends came to 34 bases. This rearrangement joins TRBV14 to TRBJ2-5; the D call may be TRBD1 or TRBD2 (5 bases each). The sequence derives from a female donor with breast cancer. Some clones in this sample may be carry-over from other donors' samples. The source material was tumor-adjacent breast tissue. CDR3 residues: CASSQDPILSRGTGDLRETQYF. DNA of the CDR3: TGTGCCAGCAGCCAAGATCCCATTTTGTCCCGGGGTACCGGGGACCTTCGGGAGACCCAGTACTTC. Combining the CDR3 with reference TRBV14 and TRBJ2-5 gives the whole variable domain EAGVTQFPSHSVIEKGQTVTLRCDPISGHDNLYWYRRVMGKEIKFLLHFVKESKQDESGMPNNRFLAERTGGTYSTLKVQPAELEDSGVYFCASSQDPILSRGTGDLRETQYFGPGTRLLVL.